This TCR beta chain stems from a study of regulatory T cells in long-lasting Graves disease. As concerns this clonotype: As yet, its antigen is unknown.

Time point defined: newly diagnosed GD, antithyroid drugs for less than 3 months. The TCR library used RNA extracted from PBMCs. Peripheral blood, approximately 9 milliliters of it, was drawn into EDTA tubes. CDR1 is GTSNPN, CDR2 SVGIG, per germline (reference sequence). The CDR3 totals 15 residues. Trimming shortened V by 0 bases and J by 6 bases, and 14 bases separated the two germline ends. Points from the study as a whole: TCR diversity was lower in persistent Graves' patients (versus newly diagnosed ones).

Arm-PCR with iRepertoire HTBI primers amplified the CDR3 regions for these TCR beta libraries. In TCRdb, the multiplex PCR reads were re-called with MiXCR into one record per CDR3 protein. The table lists about 430,000 distinct CDR3 sequences, about 15% of them singletons. These data were also filed under a second study, of T cells in Graves' hyperthyroidism and ophthalmopathy.

The receptor was derived from a woman aged 40 to 55 with Graves disease. The chain employs TRBV30 and TRBJ2-2; no firm D call. The source was peripheral blood mononuclear cells (PBMCs), collected at new diagnosis, from a patient treated with antithyroid drugs. The CDR3 DNA reads TGTGCCTGGAGTGTTTTTAGGGCCGGTGCCGGGGAGCTGTTTTTT. This codes for CAWSVFRAGAGELFF.